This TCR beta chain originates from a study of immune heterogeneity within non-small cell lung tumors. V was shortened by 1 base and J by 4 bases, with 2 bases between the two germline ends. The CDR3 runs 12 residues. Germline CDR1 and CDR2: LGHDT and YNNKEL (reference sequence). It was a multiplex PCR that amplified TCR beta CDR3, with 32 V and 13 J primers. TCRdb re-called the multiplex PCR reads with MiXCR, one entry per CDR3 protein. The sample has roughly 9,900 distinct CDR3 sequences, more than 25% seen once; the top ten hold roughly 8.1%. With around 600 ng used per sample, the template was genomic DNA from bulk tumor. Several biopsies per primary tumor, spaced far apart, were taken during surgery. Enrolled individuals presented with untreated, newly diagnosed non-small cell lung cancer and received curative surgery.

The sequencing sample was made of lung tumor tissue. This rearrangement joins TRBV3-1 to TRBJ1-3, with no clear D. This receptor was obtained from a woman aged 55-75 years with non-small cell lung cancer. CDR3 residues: CASSQGGNTIYF. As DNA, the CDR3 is TGTGCCAGCAGCCAAGGGGGAAACACCATATATTTT.